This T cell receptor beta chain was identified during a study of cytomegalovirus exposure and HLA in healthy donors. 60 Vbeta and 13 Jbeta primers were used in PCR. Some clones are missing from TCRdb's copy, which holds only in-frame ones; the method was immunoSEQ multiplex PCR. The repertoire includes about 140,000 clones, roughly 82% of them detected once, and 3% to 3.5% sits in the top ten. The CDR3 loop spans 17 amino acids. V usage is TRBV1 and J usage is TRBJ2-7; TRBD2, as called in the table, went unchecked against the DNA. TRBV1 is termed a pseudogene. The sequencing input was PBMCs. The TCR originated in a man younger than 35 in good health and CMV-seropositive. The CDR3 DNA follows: TGCACCAGCAGCTCCTCCGGGCGGGAGGGGGGGGCCTACGAGCAGTACTTC. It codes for CTSSSSGREGGAYEQYF.